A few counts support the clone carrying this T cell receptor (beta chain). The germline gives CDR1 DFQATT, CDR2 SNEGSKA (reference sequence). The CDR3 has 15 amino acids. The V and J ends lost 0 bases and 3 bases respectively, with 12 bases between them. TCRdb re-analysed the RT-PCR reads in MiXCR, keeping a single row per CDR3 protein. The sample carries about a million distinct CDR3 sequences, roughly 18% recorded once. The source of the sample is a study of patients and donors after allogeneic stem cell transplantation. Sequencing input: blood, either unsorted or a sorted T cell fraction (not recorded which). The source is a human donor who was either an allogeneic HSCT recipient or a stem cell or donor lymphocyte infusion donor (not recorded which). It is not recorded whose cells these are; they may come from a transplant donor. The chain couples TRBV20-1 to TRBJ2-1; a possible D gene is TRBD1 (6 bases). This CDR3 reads CSARDPQGYYNEQFF. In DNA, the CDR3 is TGCAGTGCTAGAGATCCCCAGGGGTACTACAATGAGCAGTTCTTC.